This T cell receptor beta chain was sequenced during a study of blood T cell repertoires in COVID-19. On the study more broadly: Spain, Italy and the United States supplied samples that represented acute and convalescent COVID-19. PBMCs, B-cell-depleted T cells, or T cells provided the cDNA or gDNA that made up the material.

Authors' processing steps: Estimates of nucleated cell counts were drawn from the amplification of reference gene primers. TCRdb's copy holds only in-frame clones and misses some; the assay was immunoSEQ multiplex PCR. For V, J and clone size, that table is used; D and trimming come from the DNA. The sample records 110,000 or so clones, 85% being singletons. The CDR3 extends over 16 amino acids. The germline CDR1 and CDR2 sequences are SGHKS and YYEKEE (reference sequence). Trimming removed 6 bases from V and 0 bases from J, with 16 bases in between. The chain uses TRBV5-5 and TRBJ2-1; D possibly corresponds to TRBD1 (7 bases). The receptor was derived from a human donor in a cohort sampled during active COVID-19. The sequencing input was peripheral blood. Written as DNA, the CDR3 is TGTGCCAGCACCCACGCAGGGGGGCTCTCCTACAATGAGCAGTTCTTC. Protein product: CASTHAGGLSYNEQFF.